This is a list of T cell receptor beta chains from one sample in a study of OX40 agonist ivuxolimab in advanced cancers. Clones were read by immunoSEQ multiplex PCR, and TCRdb kept only the in-frame ones, dropping some. The table records about 67,000 clones, over 70% of them present only once. The sample consisted of CD4+ or CD8+ T cells sorted from blood, taken in a trial of the OX40 agonist ivuxolimab. Receptors were obtained from an adult with an advanced solid tumor such as melanoma, head and neck, liver or kidney cancer. The CDR3 runs from the conserved cysteine through the conserved F or W. The D gene is left open where the match is weak. Size is omitted from some rows. Given values are once, few, many or a class for expanded clones.

V gene: TRBV28
CDR3 length: 11
D gene: -
clone size: few
J gene: TRBJ1-2
CDR3 protein: CASQGAGGYTF
CDR3 DNA: TGTGCCAGCCAGGGTGCGGGAGGCTACACCTTC

V gene: TRBV10-3
CDR3 length: 11
D gene: -
clone size: few
J gene: TRBJ2-7
CDR3 protein: CAIRNRDEQYF
CDR3 DNA: TGTGCCATCAGGAACAGGGACGAGCAGTACTTC

V gene: TRBV30
CDR3 length: 12
D gene: -
clone size: few
J gene: TRBJ1-1
CDR3 protein: CAWSVSPTEAFF
CDR3 DNA: TGTGCCTGGAGTGTAAGTCCCACCGAAGCTTTCTTT

V gene: TRBV19
CDR3 length: 16
D gene: TRBD1
clone size: -
J gene: TRBJ1-5
CDR3 protein: CARPGQGFYSNQPQHF
CDR3 DNA: TGTGCCAGGCCGGGACAGGGCTTTTATAGCAATCAGCCCCAGCATTTT

V gene: TRBV27
CDR3 length: 13
D gene: -
clone size: -
J gene: TRBJ1-2
CDR3 protein: CASSSHEGGVGTF
CDR3 DNA: TGTGCCAGCAGTTCCCATGAGGGTGGGGTGGGGACCTTC

V gene: TRBV5-1
CDR3 length: 18
D gene: TRBD2
clone size: -
J gene: TRBJ2-1
CDR3 protein: CASSSGTSGGLGNNEQFF
CDR3 DNA: TGCGCCAGCAGCTCCGGGACTAGCGGGGGGCTGGGTAACAATGAGCAGTTCTTC

V gene: TRBV7-2
CDR3 length: 14
D gene: -
clone size: -
J gene: TRBJ2-1
CDR3 protein: CASSSDSELNEQFF
CDR3 DNA: TGTGCCAGCAGCTCAGACTCGGAGCTAAATGAGCAGTTCTTC

V gene: TRBV4-1
CDR3 length: 16
D gene: -
clone size: -
J gene: TRBJ2-3
CDR3 protein: CASSQEWVASTDTQYF
CDR3 DNA: TGCGCCAGCAGCCAAGAGTGGGTGGCTAGCACAGATACGCAGTATTTT

V gene: TRBV4-3
CDR3 length: 16
D gene: -
clone size: -
J gene: TRBJ2-7
CDR3 protein: CASSQGLDPPLLEQYF
CDR3 DNA: TGCGCCAGCAGCCAAGGGCTCGACCCCCCCCTCCTCGAGCAGTACTTC

V gene: TRBV20-1
CDR3 length: 11
D gene: -
clone size: -
J gene: TRBJ1-2
CDR3 protein: CSARSGHGYTF
CDR3 DNA: TGCAGTGCTAGGTCAGGGCATGGCTACACCTTC

V gene: TRBV7-3
CDR3 length: 14
D gene: -
clone size: -
J gene: TRBJ2-7
CDR3 protein: CASSPGGSSYEQYF
CDR3 DNA: TGTGCCAGCAGCCCCGGGGGTAGCTCCTACGAGCAGTACTTC

V gene: TRBV30
CDR3 length: 11
D gene: -
clone size: -
J gene: TRBJ2-7
CDR3 protein: CAWSANYEQYF
CDR3 DNA: TGTGCCTGGAGTGCCAACTACGAGCAGTACTTC

V gene: TRBV7-2
CDR3 length: 15
D gene: -
clone size: -
J gene: TRBJ2-6
CDR3 protein: CASSLGCSGANVLTF
CDR3 DNA: TGTGCCAGCAGCTTAGGGTGCTCTGGGGCCAACGTCCTGACTTTC

V gene: TRBV4-1
CDR3 length: 14
D gene: -
clone size: -
J gene: TRBJ1-5
CDR3 protein: CASSQDTGIQPQHF
CDR3 DNA: TGCGCCAGCAGCCAAGATACGGGGATACAGCCCCAGCATTTT

V gene: TRBV7-9
CDR3 length: 15
D gene: TRBD1
clone size: once
J gene: TRBJ2-7
CDR3 protein: CASSSEQGPIYEQYF
CDR3 DNA: TGTGCCAGCAGCTCCGAACAGGGGCCGATCTACGAGCAGTACTTC

V gene: TRBV28
CDR3 length: 17
D gene: TRBD1
clone size: -
J gene: TRBJ2-6
CDR3 protein: CASTPTGAVSGANVLTF
CDR3 DNA: TGTGCCAGCACTCCGACAGGGGCCGTCTCTGGGGCCAACGTCCTGACTTTC

V gene: TRBV25-1
CDR3 length: 16
D gene: TRBD1
clone size: -
J gene: TRBJ1-3
CDR3 protein: CASSDIPGGSGNTIYF
CDR3 DNA: TGTGCCAGCAGTGATATTCCAGGGGGCTCTGGAAACACCATATATTTT

V gene: TRBV2
CDR3 length: 13
D gene: -
clone size: -
J gene: TRBJ2-1
CDR3 protein: CASRGGTYNEQFF
CDR3 DNA: TGTGCCAGCAGGGGGGGCACCTACAATGAGCAGTTCTTC

V gene: TRBV6-5
CDR3 length: 16
D gene: TRBD1
clone size: -
J gene: TRBJ1-4
CDR3 protein: CASSYWGQGPDEKLFF
CDR3 DNA: TGTGCCAGCAGTTACTGGGGACAGGGACCGGATGAAAAACTGTTTTTT

V gene: TRBV15
CDR3 length: 13
D gene: -
clone size: -
J gene: TRBJ2-5
CDR3 protein: CATSRDVLETQYF
CDR3 DNA: TGTGCCACCAGCAGAGATGTATTGGAGACCCAGTACTTC

V gene: TRBV30
CDR3 length: 13
D gene: TRBD2
clone size: -
J gene: TRBJ2-1
CDR3 protein: CAWSALAGDEQFF
CDR3 DNA: TGTGCCTGGAGTGCCCTAGCGGGAGATGAGCAGTTCTTC

V gene: TRBV4-1
CDR3 length: 20
D gene: TRBD2
clone size: few
J gene: TRBJ2-6
CDR3 protein: CASSHPGLREVLSGANVLTF
CDR3 DNA: TGCGCCAGCAGCCACCCGGGACTCCGGGAGGTACTCTCTGGGGCCAACGTCCTGACTTTC

V gene: TRBV2
CDR3 length: 17
D gene: TRBD2
clone size: -
J gene: TRBJ2-1
CDR3 protein: CARSDPYSGLGYNEQFF
CDR3 DNA: TGTGCCAGGAGTGATCCCTATTCGGGACTAGGTTACAATGAGCAGTTCTTC

V gene: TRBV11-1
CDR3 length: 16
D gene: TRBD2
clone size: -
J gene: TRBJ2-7
CDR3 protein: CASSHRWDGGGDEQYF
CDR3 DNA: TGTGCCAGCAGCCACCGATGGGACGGGGGGGGTGACGAGCAGTACTTC

V gene: TRBV28
CDR3 length: 15
D gene: -
clone size: once
J gene: TRBJ2-3
CDR3 protein: CASTLGGASVDTQYF
CDR3 DNA: TGTGCCAGCACCTTGGGGGGGGCCTCGGTTGATACGCAGTATTTT

V gene: TRBV27
CDR3 length: 14
D gene: -
clone size: -
J gene: TRBJ2-1
CDR3 protein: CASSFTHSYNEQFF
CDR3 DNA: TGTGCCAGCAGTTTTACACATTCCTACAATGAGCAGTTCTTC

V gene: TRBV6-5
CDR3 length: 14
D gene: -
clone size: -
J gene: TRBJ1-2
CDR3 protein: CASRRSLTNYGYTF
CDR3 DNA: TGTGCCAGCAGAAGGTCACTTACTAACTATGGCTACACCTTC

V gene: TRBV7-8
CDR3 length: 15
D gene: -
clone size: -
J gene: TRBJ1-5
CDR3 protein: CASSKRTAQNQPQHF
CDR3 DNA: TGTGCCAGCAGCAAACGGACAGCCCAAAATCAGCCCCAGCATTTT

V gene: TRBV10-1
CDR3 length: 14
D gene: -
clone size: -
J gene: TRBJ2-1
CDR3 protein: CASSGIRTDMEQFF
CDR3 DNA: TGCGCCAGCAGTGGCATCAGGACGGACATGGAGCAGTTCTTC

V gene: TRBV7-9
CDR3 length: 16
D gene: TRBD1
clone size: -
J gene: TRBJ1-1
CDR3 protein: CASSRQRTGRKTEAFF
CDR3 DNA: TGTGCCAGCAGCCGCCAGAGGACAGGGCGGAAAACTGAAGCTTTCTTT

V gene: TRBV7-6
CDR3 length: 15
D gene: -
clone size: -
J gene: TRBJ2-3
CDR3 protein: CASSLMSGPTDTQYF
CDR3 DNA: TGTGCCAGCAGCTTAATGTCCGGACCTACAGATACGCAGTATTTT

V gene: TRBV7-9
CDR3 length: 13
D gene: -
clone size: -
J gene: TRBJ1-3
CDR3 protein: CGSQGFSGNTIYF
CDR3 DNA: TGTGGTAGTCAGGGCTTCTCTGGAAACACCATATATTTT

V gene: TRBV6-6
CDR3 length: 14
D gene: -
clone size: -
J gene: TRBJ2-4
CDR3 protein: CASSSWGDKNIQYF
CDR3 DNA: TGTGCCAGCAGTTCTTGGGGTGACAAAAACATTCAGTACTTC

V gene: TRBV28
CDR3 length: 15
D gene: TRBD2
clone size: -
J gene: TRBJ2-5
CDR3 protein: CASRRIAGRQETQYF
CDR3 DNA: TGTGCCAGCAGGAGAATAGCGGGACGACAAGAGACCCAGTACTTC

V gene: TRBV2
CDR3 length: 14
D gene: -
clone size: -
J gene: TRBJ2-7
CDR3 protein: CASSELYNSYEQYF
CDR3 DNA: TGTGCCAGCAGTGAGCTGTACAACTCCTACGAGCAGTACTTC

V gene: TRBV7-2
CDR3 length: 15
D gene: -
clone size: once
J gene: TRBJ2-3
CDR3 protein: CASSLDLGVTDTQYF
CDR3 DNA: TGTGCCAGCAGCTTAGATCTGGGGGTAACAGATACGCAGTATTTT

V gene: TRBV7-2
CDR3 length: 14
D gene: -
clone size: -
J gene: TRBJ2-1
CDR3 protein: CASSATQGYNEQFF
CDR3 DNA: TGTGCCAGCAGCGCTACTCAGGGTTACAATGAGCAGTTCTTC

V gene: TRBV7-7
CDR3 length: 15
D gene: -
clone size: -
J gene: TRBJ2-5
CDR3 protein: CASSFPPGSQETQYF
CDR3 DNA: TGTGCCAGCAGCTTCCCCCCCGGCAGCCAAGAGACCCAGTACTTC

V gene: TRBV15
CDR3 length: 15
D gene: TRBD1
clone size: -
J gene: TRBJ2-5
CDR3 protein: CATSSPDRAQETQYF
CDR3 DNA: TGTGCCACCAGCAGCCCGGACAGGGCTCAAGAGACCCAGTACTTC

V gene: TRBV6-5
CDR3 length: 13
D gene: -
clone size: -
J gene: TRBJ1-1
CDR3 protein: CATARGMNTEAFF
CDR3 DNA: TGTGCCACCGCGAGGGGGATGAACACTGAAGCTTTCTTT

V gene: TRBV7-6
CDR3 length: 13
D gene: -
clone size: -
J gene: TRBJ1-5
CDR3 protein: CASSLRQGTPQHF
CDR3 DNA: TGTGCCAGCAGCTTACGGCAGGGAACGCCCCAGCATTTT

V gene: TRBV7-9
CDR3 length: 14
D gene: TRBD1
clone size: -
J gene: TRBJ2-7
CDR3 protein: CASSLEGQPDEQYF
CDR3 DNA: TGTGCCAGCAGCTTAGAGGGACAGCCTGACGAGCAGTACTTC